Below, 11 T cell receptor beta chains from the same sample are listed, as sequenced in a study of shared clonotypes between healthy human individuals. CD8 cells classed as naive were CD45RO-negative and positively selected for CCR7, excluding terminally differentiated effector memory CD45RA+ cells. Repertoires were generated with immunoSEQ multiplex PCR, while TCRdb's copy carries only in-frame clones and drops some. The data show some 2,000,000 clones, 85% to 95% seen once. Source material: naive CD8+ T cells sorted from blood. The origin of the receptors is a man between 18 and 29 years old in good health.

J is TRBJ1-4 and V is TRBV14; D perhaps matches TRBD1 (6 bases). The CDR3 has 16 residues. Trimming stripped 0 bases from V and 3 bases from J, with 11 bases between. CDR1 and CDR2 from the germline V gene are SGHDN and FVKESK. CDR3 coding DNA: TGTGCCAGCAGCCAAGAGATCGGGACACCTAATGAAAAACTGTTTTTT. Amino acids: CASSQEIGTPNEKLFF.

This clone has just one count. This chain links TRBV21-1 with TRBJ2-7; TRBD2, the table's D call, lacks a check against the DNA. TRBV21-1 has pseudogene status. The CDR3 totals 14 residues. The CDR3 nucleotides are TGTGCCAGCAGCAAAGGTTGGGACTGCTACGAGCAGTACTTC. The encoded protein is CASSKGWDCYEQYF.

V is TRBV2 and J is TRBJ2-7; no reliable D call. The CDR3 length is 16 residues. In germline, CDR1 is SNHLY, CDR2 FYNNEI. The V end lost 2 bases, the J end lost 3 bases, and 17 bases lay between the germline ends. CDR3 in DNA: TGTGCCAGCAGTGAACTACCCAGGACCTTAAACTACGAGCAGTACTTC. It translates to CASSELPRTLNYEQYF.

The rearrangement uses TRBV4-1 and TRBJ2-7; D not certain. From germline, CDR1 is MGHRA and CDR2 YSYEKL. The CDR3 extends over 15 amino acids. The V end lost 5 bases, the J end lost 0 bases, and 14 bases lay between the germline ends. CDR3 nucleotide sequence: TGCGCCAGCAGCTACAAGGTTGTTAGCTCCTACGAGCAGTACTTC. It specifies CASSYKVVSSYEQYF.

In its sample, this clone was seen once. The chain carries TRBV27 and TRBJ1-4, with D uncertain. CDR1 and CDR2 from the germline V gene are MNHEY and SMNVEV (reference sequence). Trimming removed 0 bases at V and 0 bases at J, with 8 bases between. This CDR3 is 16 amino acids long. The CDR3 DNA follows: TGTGCCAGCAGTTTATCTACCGGATCAACTAATGAAAAACTGTTTTTT. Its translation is CASSLSTGSTNEKLFF.

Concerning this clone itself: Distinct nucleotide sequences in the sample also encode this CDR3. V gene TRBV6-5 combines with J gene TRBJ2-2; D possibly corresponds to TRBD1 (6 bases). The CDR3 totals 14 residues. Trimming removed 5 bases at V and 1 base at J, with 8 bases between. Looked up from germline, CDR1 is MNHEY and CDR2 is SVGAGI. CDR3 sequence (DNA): TGTGCCAGCAGTCCGGGACAGAACACCGGGGAGCTGTTTTTT. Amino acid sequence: CASSPGQNTGELFF.

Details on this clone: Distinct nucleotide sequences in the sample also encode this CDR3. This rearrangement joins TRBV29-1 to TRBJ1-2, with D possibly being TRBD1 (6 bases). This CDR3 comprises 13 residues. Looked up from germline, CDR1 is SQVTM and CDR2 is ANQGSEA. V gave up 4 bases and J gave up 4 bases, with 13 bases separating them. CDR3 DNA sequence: TGCAGCGTTGTAGGGGGTCAGGGCTATGGCTACACCTTC. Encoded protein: CSVVGGQGYGYTF.

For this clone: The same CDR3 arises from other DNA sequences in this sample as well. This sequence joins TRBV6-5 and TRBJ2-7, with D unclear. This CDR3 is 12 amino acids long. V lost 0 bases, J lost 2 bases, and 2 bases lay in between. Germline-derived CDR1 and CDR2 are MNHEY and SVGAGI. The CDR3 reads CASSYSPYEQYF. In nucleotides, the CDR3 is TGTGCCAGCAGTTACTCACCCTACGAGCAGTACTTC.

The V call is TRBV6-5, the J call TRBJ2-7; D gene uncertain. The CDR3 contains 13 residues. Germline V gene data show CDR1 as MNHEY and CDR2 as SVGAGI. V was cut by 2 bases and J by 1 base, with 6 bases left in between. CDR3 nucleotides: TGTGCCAGCAGTTACGACACTTCCTACGAGCAGTACTTC. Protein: CASSYDTSYEQYF.

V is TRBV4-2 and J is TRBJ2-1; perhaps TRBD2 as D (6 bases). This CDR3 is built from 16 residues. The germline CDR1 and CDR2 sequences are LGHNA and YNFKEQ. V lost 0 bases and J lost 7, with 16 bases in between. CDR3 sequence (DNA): TGTGCCAGCAGCCAAGACTTAACACCGAGCGGGAATGAGCAGTTCTTC. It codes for CASSQDLTPSGNEQFF.

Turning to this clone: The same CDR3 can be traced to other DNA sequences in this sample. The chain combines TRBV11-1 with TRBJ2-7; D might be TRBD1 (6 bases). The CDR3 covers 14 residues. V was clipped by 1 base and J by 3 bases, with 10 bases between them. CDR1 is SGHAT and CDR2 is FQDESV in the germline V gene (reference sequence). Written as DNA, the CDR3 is TGTGCCAGCAGCTTAGTTGGGACAAGCTACGAGCAGTACTTC. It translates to CASSLVGTSYEQYF. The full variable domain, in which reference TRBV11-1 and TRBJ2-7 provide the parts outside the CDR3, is EAEVAQSPRYKITEKSQAVAFWCDPISGHATLYWYRQILGQGPELLVQFQDESVVDDSQLPKDRFSAERLKGVDSTLKIQPAELGDSAMYLCASSLVGTSYEQYFGPGTRLTVT.